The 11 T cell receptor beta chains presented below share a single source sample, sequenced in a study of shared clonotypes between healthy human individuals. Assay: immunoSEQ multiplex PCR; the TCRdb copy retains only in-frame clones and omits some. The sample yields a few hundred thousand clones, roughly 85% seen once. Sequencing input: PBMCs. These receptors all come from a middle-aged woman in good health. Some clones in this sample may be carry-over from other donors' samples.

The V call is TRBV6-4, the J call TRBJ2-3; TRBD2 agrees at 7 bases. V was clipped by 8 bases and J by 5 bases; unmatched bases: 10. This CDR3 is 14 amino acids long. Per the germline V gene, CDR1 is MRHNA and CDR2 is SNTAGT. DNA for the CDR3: TGTGCCAGCTCCGAAGGGCGGGAGCTAGATACGCAGTATTTT. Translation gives CASSEGRELDTQYF.

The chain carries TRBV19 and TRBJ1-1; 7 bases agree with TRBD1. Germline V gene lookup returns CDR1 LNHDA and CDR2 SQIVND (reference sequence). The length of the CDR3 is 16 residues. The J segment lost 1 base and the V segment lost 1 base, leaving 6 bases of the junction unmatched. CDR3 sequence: CASSIVRGQQNTEAFF. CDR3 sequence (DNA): TGTGCCAGTAGTATAGTAAGGGGGCAGCAGAACACTGAAGCTTTCTTT.

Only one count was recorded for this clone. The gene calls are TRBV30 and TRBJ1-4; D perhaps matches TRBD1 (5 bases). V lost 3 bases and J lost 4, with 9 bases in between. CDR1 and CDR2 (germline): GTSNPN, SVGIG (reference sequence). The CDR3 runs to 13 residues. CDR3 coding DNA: TGTGCCTGGAGCACAGGAATTAATGAAAAACTGTTTTTT. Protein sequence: CAWSTGINEKLFF.

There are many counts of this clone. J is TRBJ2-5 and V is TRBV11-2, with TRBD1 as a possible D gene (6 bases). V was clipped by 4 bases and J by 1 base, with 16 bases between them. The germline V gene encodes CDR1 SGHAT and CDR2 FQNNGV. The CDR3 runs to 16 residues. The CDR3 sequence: CASSSNSGAPQETQYF. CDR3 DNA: TGTGCCAGCAGCTCAAACTCAGGGGCCCCCCAAGAGACCCAGTACTTC.

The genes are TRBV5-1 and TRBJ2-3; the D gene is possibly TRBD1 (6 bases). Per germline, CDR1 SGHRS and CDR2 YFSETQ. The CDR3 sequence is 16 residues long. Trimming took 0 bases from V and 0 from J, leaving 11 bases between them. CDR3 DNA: TGCGCCAGCAGCTTGGAAGGGGGAACTAGCACAGATACGCAGTATTTT. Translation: CASSLEGGTSTDTQYF.

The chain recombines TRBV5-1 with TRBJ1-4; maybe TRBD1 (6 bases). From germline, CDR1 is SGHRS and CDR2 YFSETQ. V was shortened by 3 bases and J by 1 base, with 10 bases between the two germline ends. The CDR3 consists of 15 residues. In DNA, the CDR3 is TGCGCCAGCAGCTCCATACAGGGAACTAATGAAAAACTGTTTTTT. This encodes CASSSIQGTNEKLFF.

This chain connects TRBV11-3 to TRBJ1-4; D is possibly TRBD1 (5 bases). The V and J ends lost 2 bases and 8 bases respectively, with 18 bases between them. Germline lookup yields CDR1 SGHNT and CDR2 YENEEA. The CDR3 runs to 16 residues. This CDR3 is CASSLTHRTPWEKLFF. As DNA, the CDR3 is TGTGCCAGCAGCTTAACCCACAGGACCCCATGGGAAAAACTGTTTTTT.

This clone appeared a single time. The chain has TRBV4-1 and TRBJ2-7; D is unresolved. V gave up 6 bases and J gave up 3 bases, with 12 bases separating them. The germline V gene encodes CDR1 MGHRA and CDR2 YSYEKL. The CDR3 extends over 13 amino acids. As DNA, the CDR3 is TGCGCCAGCAGACGACTCTCATACTACGAGCAGTACTTC. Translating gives CASRRLSYYEQYF.

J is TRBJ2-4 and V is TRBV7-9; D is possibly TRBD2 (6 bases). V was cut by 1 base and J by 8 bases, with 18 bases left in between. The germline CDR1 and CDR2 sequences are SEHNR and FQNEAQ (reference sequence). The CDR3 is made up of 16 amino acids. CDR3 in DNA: TGTGCCAGCAGCTTAGTTAGCGGCGTGGGGGTGGACATTCAGTACTTC. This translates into CASSLVSGVGVDIQYF.

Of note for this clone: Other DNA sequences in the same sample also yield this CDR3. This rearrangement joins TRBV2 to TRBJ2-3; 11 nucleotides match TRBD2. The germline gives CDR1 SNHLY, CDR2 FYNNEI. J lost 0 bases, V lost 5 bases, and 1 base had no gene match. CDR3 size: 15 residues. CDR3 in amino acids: CASSRLAGSTDTQYF. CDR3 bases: TGTGCCAGCAGTCGACTAGCGGGGAGCACAGATACGCAGTATTTT.

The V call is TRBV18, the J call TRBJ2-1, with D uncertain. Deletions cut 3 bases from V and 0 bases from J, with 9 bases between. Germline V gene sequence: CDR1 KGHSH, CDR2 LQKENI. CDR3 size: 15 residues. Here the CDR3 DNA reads TGTGCCAGCTCACCTAGTGATAGCTCCTACAATGAGCAGTTCTTC. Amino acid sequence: CASSPSDSSYNEQFF. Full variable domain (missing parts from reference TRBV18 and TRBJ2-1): NAGVMQNPRHLVRRRGQEARLRCSPMKGHSHVYWYRQLPEEGLKFMVYLQKENIIDESGMPKERFSAEFPKEGPSILRIQQVVRGDSAAYFCASSPSDSSYNEQFFGPGTRLTVL.